Following are 18 T cell receptor beta chains from one sample sequenced in a study of cytomegalovirus exposure and HLA in healthy donors. Primers included in the PCR were 60 Vbeta and 13 Jbeta primers. Generated by immunoSEQ multiplex PCR, the TCRdb table keeps only in-frame clones and is missing some. The sample contains roughly 60,000 clones, roughly four fifths of which appear only once. Source material: PBMCs. The receptor set was obtained from a man between 25 and 39 years old in good health and CMV-seronegative.

The V gene is TRBV11-2, the J gene TRBJ2-1; D is perhaps TRBD2 (5 bases). V lost 3 bases, J lost 1 base, and 7 bases lay in between. CDR3 length: 14 amino acids. Germline lookup yields CDR1 SGHAT and CDR2 FQNNGV. The chain's CDR3 is CASSFRESYNEQFF. The CDR3 DNA follows: TGTGCCAGCAGCTTTAGGGAGTCCTACAATGAGCAGTTCTTC.

This clone was found a few times. The V and J genes are TRBV4-3 and TRBJ1-1, with unresolved D. Germline values: CDR1 LGHNA, CDR2 YSLEER. Trimming took off 4 bases at V and 7 bases at J, with 13 bases between the two ends. CDR3 length equals 13 residues. The CDR3 reads CASSPQADYEAFF. CDR3 DNA: TGCGCCAGCAGCCCCCAAGCGGATTATGAAGCTTTCTTT.

This sequence joins TRBV30 and TRBJ2-2; no firm D call. This CDR3 is 14 amino acids long. Germline V gene sequence: CDR1 GTSNPN, CDR2 SVGIG (reference sequence). Between the trimmed V and J ends, which lost 4 bases and 0 bases, there was a span of 9 bases. Here the CDR3 reads CAWKGGPNTGELFF. The CDR3 bases are TGTGCCTGGAAAGGCGGTCCGAACACCGGGGAGCTGTTTTTT. Full variable domain (outside the CDR3, taken from reference TRBV30 and TRBJ2-2): SQTIHQWPATLVQPVGSPLSLECTVEGTSNPNLYWYRQAAGRGLQLLFYSVGIGQISSEVPQNLSASRPQDRQFILSSKKLLLSDSGFYLCAWKGGPNTGELFFGEGSRLTVL.

This clone was seen once. The chain recombines TRBV6-4 with TRBJ2-3; 7 positions match TRBD2. Germline trimming cut 5 bases from V and 1 base from J; bases unmatched to any gene: 6. This CDR3 spans 15 amino acids. Per germline, CDR1 MRHNA and CDR2 SNTAGT. CDR3 loop: CASSKERGGTDTQYF. The CDR3 region has the DNA TGTGCCAGCAGTAAAGAGCGGGGCGGCACAGATACGCAGTATTTT.

The rearrangement links TRBV5-5 to TRBJ1-2, with 8 bases fitting TRBD1. This CDR3 is built from 14 residues. V was pared by 6 bases and J by 0 bases, with 4 bases of the junction left unmatched. Per germline, CDR1 SGHKS and CDR2 YYEKEE (reference sequence). This CDR3 reads CASTQGAANYGYTF. CDR3 DNA: TGTGCCAGCACGCAGGGGGCCGCTAACTATGGCTACACCTTC.

Comments on this clone: At one of its ends the junction is not consistent with the germline gene, which may arise from a read error. The V and J genes are TRBV7-9 and TRBJ2-7; D call uncertain. Germline CDR1 is SEHNR and CDR2 is FQNEAQ (reference sequence). This CDR3 is built from 12 residues. CDR3 coding DNA: TGTTCCAGCAGCACTACCTCCTACGAGCAGTACTTC. This encodes CSSSTTSYEQYF.

The J gene is TRBJ2-7, the V gene TRBV6-1; TRBD2 matches 12 bases. Losses at the gene ends were 4 bases for V and 0 bases for J; bases not matched to a gene: 16. The germline V gene has CDR1 MNHNS and CDR2 SASEGT. The CDR3 totals 20 residues. CDR3: CASSVSPPGLAGLSSYEQYF. DNA for the CDR3: TGTGCCAGCAGTGTAAGCCCACCGGGACTAGCGGGCCTAAGCTCCTACGAGCAGTACTTC.

The rearrangement links TRBV5-1 to TRBJ1-2, with TRBD1 matching over 8 bases. The CDR3 runs 14 residues. Germline V gene sequence: CDR1 SGHRS, CDR2 YFSETQ. V shed 4 bases, J shed 8 bases, and the junction held 10 bases outside the gene matches. CDR3 amino acids: CASSLTRGREGYTF. The CDR3 DNA follows: TGCGCCAGCAGCCTGACCAGGGGGCGCGAGGGCTACACCTTC.

This clone has just one count. This chain uses TRBV4-1 with TRBJ2-7, with D possibly being TRBD2 (6 bases). Trimming took 0 bases from V and 0 from J, leaving 12 bases between them. CDR3 length: 16 amino acids. Germline values: CDR1 MGHRA, CDR2 YSYEKL. CDR3 nucleotides: TGCGCCAGCAGCCAAGAGTCGGGAGCCCCCTCCTACGAGCAGTACTTC. Encoded protein: CASSQESGAPSYEQYF.

The V gene is TRBV7-7, the J gene TRBJ2-2, with 8 bases lining up with TRBD1. The CDR3 sequence is 14 residues long. Germline trimming cut 4 bases from V and 4 bases from J; bases unmatched to any gene: 2. CDR1 and CDR2 (germline): SSHAT, FNYEAQ (reference sequence). The chain's CDR3 is CASSSGTGTGELFF. DNA of the CDR3: TGTGCCAGCAGCTCCGGGACAGGCACCGGGGAGCTGTTTTTT.

CDR3 residues: CASSPMGTGTYNEQFF. CDR3 bases: TGTGCCAGCAGCCCGATGGGGACAGGGACGTACAATGAGCAGTTCTTC. The chain has TRBV7-2 and TRBJ2-1, with 9 positions matching TRBD1. Germline V gives CDR1 SGHTA, CDR2 FQGNSA. J gave up 4 bases and V 5 bases, and 9 bases lay outside the gene matches. The CDR3 is made up of 16 amino acids.

J is TRBJ2-5 and V is TRBV19; D unclear. Germline V gives CDR1 LNHDA, CDR2 SQIVND (reference sequence). CDR3 size: 14 residues. Trimming removed 2 bases at V and 3 bases at J, with 10 bases between. The CDR3 coding sequence is TGTGCCAGTAGTATATCTGGCGGCAAAGAGACCCAGTACTTC. This codes for CASSISGGKETQYF. The entire variable domain, with the rest obtained from reference TRBV19 and TRBJ2-5, is as follows: DGGITQSPKYLFRKEGQNVTLSCEQNLNHDAMYWYRQDPGQGLRLIYYSQIVNDFQKGDIAEGYSVSREKKESFPLTVTSAQKNPTAFYLCASSISGGKETQYFGPGTRLLVL.

This clone has more than one count but fewer than ten. V gene TRBV2 combines with J gene TRBJ2-7; 8 nucleotides agree with TRBD2. CDR3 length: 14 amino acids. The V and J ends lost 6 bases and 7 bases, in that order; junction bases with no gene match: 11. Germline V gene lookup returns CDR1 SNHLY and CDR2 FYNNEI. The CDR3: CASSRSGSPGEQYF. The CDR3 DNA reads as TGTGCCAGCAGCCGAAGCGGGAGCCCCGGAGAGCAGTACTTC.

The chain links TRBV7-2 to TRBJ2-5; possible D gene TRBD1, 6 bases. Trimming took 6 bases from V and 0 from J, leaving 14 bases between them. The CDR3 covers 15 residues. Per the germline V gene, CDR1 is SGHTA and CDR2 is FQGNSA. The CDR3 nucleotides read TGTGCCAGCAGTTTAAGAGGGGGTTACCAAGAGACCCAGTACTTC. This translates into CASSLRGGYQETQYF.

The gene calls are TRBV27 and TRBJ2-3; possible D gene TRBD1, 5 bases. CDR1 and CDR2 from the germline V gene are MNHEY and SMNVEV (reference sequence). This CDR3 is 16 amino acids long. V was trimmed by 5 bases and J by 3 bases, leaving 18 bases between them. The CDR3 DNA is TGTGCCAGCAGTCCCCGGACACCAGGTGGTACAGATACGCAGTATTTT. Translated: CASSPRTPGGTDTQYF.

This clone was seen just once. The J gene is TRBJ2-3, the V gene TRBV5-1; D is undetermined. This CDR3 has 17 amino acids. CDR1 is SGHRS, CDR2 YFSETQ, per germline. V was shortened by 3 bases and J by 6 bases, with 23 bases between the two germline ends. The DNA for the CDR3 is TGCGCCAGCAGCTACGGCCTTGGCGGCTCCAGTGGGGATACGCAGTATTTT. Encoded protein: CASSYGLGGSSGDTQYF.

A word on this clone: Other DNA sequences within the sample encode an identical CDR3. V is TRBV2 and J is TRBJ2-3; TRBD1 might be the D (6 bases). The CDR3 loop spans 15 amino acids. V lost 4 bases and J lost 2, with 13 bases in between. Germline V gene lookup returns CDR1 SNHLY and CDR2 FYNNEI. CDR3 region: CASSGSGQITDTQYF. The DNA for the CDR3 is TGTGCCAGCAGTGGGTCGGGACAAATCACAGATACGCAGTATTTT. The complete variable domain, with remaining parts taken from reference TRBV2 and TRBJ2-3, reads EPEVTQTPSHQVTQMGQEVILRCVPISNHLYFYWYRQILGQKVEFLVSFYNNEISEKSEIFDDQFSVERPDGSNFTLKIRSTKLEDSAMYFCASSGSGQITDTQYFGPGTRLTVL.

The chain has TRBV6-1 and TRBJ2-1; D may be TRBD1 (5 bases). Per germline, CDR1 MNHNS and CDR2 SASEGT. CDR3 length: 14 residues. V dropped 0 bases and J dropped 6 bases, with 9 bases sitting between them. The DNA of the CDR3 is TGTGCCAGCAGTGAAGCAGGGGATGTCAATGAGCAGTTCTTC. It yields the protein CASSEAGDVNEQFF.